This TCR beta chain appears in the sequencing data of a study of T cell responses to AZD1222 COVID-19 vaccine. Study-level results: Dominant CD4 TCR responses targeted spike regions 160-218 and 743-854. Only after the peak T cell response were repertoires sampled. Close to half of spike-specific TCRs reportedly recognize unmutated variant regions. White British people made up most donors, females outnumbered males, and clonal diversity was possibly underestimated.

This CDR3 contains 14 residues. V lost 0 bases and J lost 4, with 10 bases in between. CDR1 is SGHRS, CDR2 YFSETQ, per germline. The protocol was immunoSEQ multiplex PCR, while the TCRdb copy is restricted to in-frame clones and leaves out a portion. The sample includes about 150,000 clones, 75% to 95% of them seen just once. Note on this clone: Its specificity is not known.

The TCR sequence derives from an adult who received the AZD1222 COVID-19 vaccine. The specimen was peripheral blood, collected 28 days after the second AZD1222 dose. V is TRBV5-1 and J is TRBJ2-5; D might be TRBD2 (6 bases). The CDR3 is CASSLGLVRETQYF. In nucleotides, the CDR3 is TGCGCCAGCAGCTTGGGACTAGTGAGAGAGACCCAGTACTTC.